The 16 T cell receptor beta chains below were found in one sample sequenced in a study of blood T cell repertoires in COVID-19. Assay used: immunoSEQ multiplex PCR; TCRdb lists only in-frame clones, some missing. The sample yields 250,000 to 350,000 clones, approximately 91% seen once. The sample taken for sequencing was peripheral blood. The receptors here all came from a woman in her sixties or seventies with acute or convalescent COVID-19.

The chain joins TRBV5-8 to TRBJ1-1; D unclear. This CDR3 comprises 13 residues. Germline assignment: CDR1 SGHTS and CDR2 YDEGEE. The ends were cut back, 0 bases at V and 1 base at J, with 4 bases in the middle. CDR3 bases: TGTGCCAGCAGCTTGGTGAGGAACACTGAAGCTTTCTTT. The encoded protein is CASSLVRNTEAFF.

The chain carries TRBV18 and TRBJ1-3; 7 bases align to TRBD1. The CDR3 contains 15 residues. Trimming took 1 base from V and 4 from J; bases not matched to a gene: 4. Germline V CDR1 and CDR2: KGHSH, LQKENI. CDR3 amino acids: CASSPQGAFGNTIYF. CDR3 DNA: TGTGCCAGCTCACCACAGGGGGCGTTCGGAAACACCATATATTTT.

V gene TRBV6-4 combines with J gene TRBJ2-1; tentatively, D is TRBD2 (5 bases). Germline V gene lookup returns CDR1 MRHNA and CDR2 SNTAGT. CDR3 size: 16 residues. The V end was cut by 4 bases, the J end by 4 bases, with 17 bases between. CDR3 loop: CASSVSGLAPYNEQFF. CDR3 in DNA: TGTGCCAGCAGTGTAAGTGGACTGGCACCTTACAATGAGCAGTTCTTC.

The chain uses TRBV7-2 and TRBJ1-1; 8 bases agree with TRBD1. The CDR3 covers 12 residues. Germline-derived CDR1 and CDR2 are SGHTA and FQGNSA. The V and J ends lost 4 bases and 11 bases, in that order; junction bases with no gene match: 6. The CDR3 sequence: CASSSQGVRAFF. The CDR3 DNA reads as TGTGCCAGCAGCTCACAGGGGGTTAGGGCTTTCTTT.

This CDR3 is CASSLIREKLFF. The CDR3 DNA sequence: TGTGCCAGCAGTTTGATCCGGGAAAAACTGTTTTTT. The chain links TRBV28 to TRBJ1-4; unclear D gene. The V gene lost 3 bases and the J gene lost 8 bases, with 7 bases spanning the gap. The CDR3 length is 12 residues. Per the germline V gene, CDR1 is MDHEN and CDR2 is SYDVKM.

V and J are TRBV7-9 and TRBJ1-6; TRBD1 matches 7 bases. The CDR3 sequence is 17 residues long. Trimming took 5 bases from V and 0 from J; bases not matched to a gene: 7. Germline loops: CDR1 SEHNR, CDR2 FQNEAQ (reference sequence). The CDR3 coding sequence is TGTGCCAGCAGCACGGGACAGAGTAGCTCCTATAATTCACCCCTCCACTTT. Amino acid sequence: CASSTGQSSSYNSPLHF.

This sequence joins TRBV7-9 and TRBJ1-2, with a tentative D call TRBD1 (5 bases). The CDR3 totals 14 residues. Germline CDR1 is SEHNR and CDR2 is FQNEAQ (reference sequence). Trimming cost V 3 bases and J 8 bases, with 16 bases left between them. The CDR3 here is CASSFDKAAGGYTF. CDR3 bases: TGTGCCAGCAGCTTTGACAAGGCTGCAGGGGGCTACACCTTC.

V gene TRBV9 combines with J gene TRBJ1-6; perhaps TRBD1 as D (6 bases). The germline gives CDR1 SGDLS, CDR2 YYNGEE. V was pared by 3 bases and J by 2 bases, with 12 bases between. CDR3 size: 16 residues. The CDR3 reads CASSAQGQPYNSPLHF. CDR3 coding DNA: TGTGCCAGCAGCGCTCAGGGGCAGCCCTATAATTCACCCCTCCACTTT.

The chain joins TRBV6-2 or TRBV6-3 to TRBJ2-1, with D uncertain. The CDR3 is 12 amino acids. Trimming took 5 bases from V and 8 from J, leaving 10 bases between them. Germline V gives CDR1 MNHEY, CDR2 SVGEGT. The CDR3 sequence: CASSALSYEQFF. The CDR3 DNA follows: TGTGCCAGCAGTGCCCTGAGCTATGAGCAGTTCTTC.

The chain carries TRBV6-1 and TRBJ1-3; 7 bases align to TRBD1. The V gene's germline CDR1 is MNHNS and CDR2 SASEGT. With 0 bases clipped from V and 3 bases from J, the junction kept 8 bases outside the gene matches. CDR3 length: 17 residues. CDR3 protein: CASSEARGGAGGNTIYF. In DNA form, the CDR3 reads TGTGCCAGCAGTGAAGCGCGAGGGGGCGCGGGTGGAAACACCATATATTTT.

This rearrangement joins TRBV11-2 to TRBJ2-2; 9 bases fit TRBD2. This CDR3 is built from 15 residues. Trimming took 1 base from V and 8 from J; bases not matched to a gene: 5. From germline, CDR1 is SGHAT and CDR2 FQNNGV. In DNA form, the CDR3 reads TGTGCCAGCAGCTTAGCGGCTAGCGGGAAGGGGGAGCTGTTTTTT. Amino acids: CASSLAASGKGELFF.

This chain joins TRBV5-6 and TRBJ1-1; no firm D call. The CDR3 is 15 amino acids. Per the germline V gene, CDR1 is SGHDT and CDR2 is YYEEEE. The ends were cut back, 0 bases at V and 0 bases at J, with 9 bases in the middle. The CDR3 DNA follows: TGTGCCAGCAGCTTGGACAGCACAATGAACACTGAAGCTTTCTTT. Translation gives CASSLDSTMNTEAFF.

The rearrangement links TRBV19 to TRBJ1-2; D uncertain. This CDR3 contains 12 residues. The V end was cut by 7 bases, the J end by 7 bases, with 13 bases between. Germline V gives CDR1 LNHDA, CDR2 SQIVND (reference sequence). For the CDR3, the DNA is TGTGCCAGTAACCCTCGTGGGCTTGGCTACACCTTC. Protein sequence: CASNPRGLGYTF.

J is TRBJ1-1 and V is TRBV6-2 or TRBV6-3, with D possibly TRBD1 on 5 matching bases. Germline CDR1 is MNHEY and CDR2 is SVGEGT. This CDR3 is 14 amino acids long. With 3 bases removed from V and 0 bases from J, the gap between germline ends came to 8 bases. The CDR3 here is CASSYDSLNTEAFF. CDR3 coding DNA: TGTGCCAGCAGTTATGACAGTTTGAACACTGAAGCTTTCTTT.

This chain joins TRBV19 and TRBJ2-1; 7 bases align to TRBD1. V lost 6 bases and J lost 9; bases outside the gene matches: 11. Looked up from germline, CDR1 is LNHDA and CDR2 is SQIVND (reference sequence). This CDR3 spans 14 amino acids. The CDR3 coding sequence is TGTGCCAGTAGCAAGGGGGCCTGGAAGGCTGAGCAGTTCTTC. Residues: CASSKGAWKAEQFF. Using reference TRBV19 and TRBJ2-1 for the parts outside the CDR3, the full variable domain is DGGITQSPKYLFRKEGQNVTLSCEQNLNHDAMYWYRQDPGQGLRLIYYSQIVNDFQKGDIAEGYSVSREKKESFPLTVTSAQKNPTAFYLCASSKGAWKAEQFFGPGTRLTVL.

The V gene is TRBV6-5, the J gene TRBJ2-7; 7 bases match TRBD1. This CDR3 comprises 15 residues. Losses at the gene ends were 2 bases for V and 2 bases for J; bases not matched to a gene: 6. Germline CDR1 MNHEY, CDR2 SVGAGI. The CDR3 reads CASSYAQGRPYEQYF. Written as DNA, the CDR3 is TGTGCCAGCAGTTACGCACAGGGGCGCCCCTACGAGCAGTACTTC.